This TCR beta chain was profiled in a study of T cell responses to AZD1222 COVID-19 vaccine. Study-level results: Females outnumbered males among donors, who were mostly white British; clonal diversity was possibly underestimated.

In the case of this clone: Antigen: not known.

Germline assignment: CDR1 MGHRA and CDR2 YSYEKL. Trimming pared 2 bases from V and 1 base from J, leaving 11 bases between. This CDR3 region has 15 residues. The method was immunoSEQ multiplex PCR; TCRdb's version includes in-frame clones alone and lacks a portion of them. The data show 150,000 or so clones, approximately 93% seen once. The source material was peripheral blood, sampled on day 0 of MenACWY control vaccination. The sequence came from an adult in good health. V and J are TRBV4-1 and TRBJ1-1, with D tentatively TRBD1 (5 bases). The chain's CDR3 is CASSQSPQGNTEAFF. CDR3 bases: TGCGCCAGCAGCCAATCCCCCCAGGGGAACACTGAAGCTTTCTTT.